Below, one T cell receptor beta chain is given with its context. Its antigen is as yet unknown. The CDR3 has 17 amino acids. The germline V gene encodes CDR1 SEHNR and CDR2 FQNEAQ (reference sequence). With 3 bases clipped from V and 6 bases from J, the junction kept 11 bases outside the gene matches. The record originates from a study of T cell responses to AZD1222 COVID-19 vaccine. Study-level points and caveats: Spike-specific TCR breadth and depth both grew after two AZD1222 doses. The number of AZD1222 recipients seropositive at baseline was only 6 or 7. Close to half of spike-specific TCRs reportedly recognize unmutated variant regions. Spike was spanned by vaccine-associated CD4 TCRs, with dominance at 160-218 and 743-854.

This table comes from immunoSEQ multiplex PCR, and its TCRdb copy is limited to in-frame clones, with some not included. The sample consists of tens of thousands of clones, about 88% of them appearing once. This rearrangement joins TRBV7-9 to TRBJ2-2; 9 nucleotides line up with TRBD1. Source: peripheral blood, taken on day 0 of AZD1222 vaccination. This TCR derives from an adult in good health. The CDR3 loop reads CASSLYRGPSGAGELFF. DNA for the CDR3: TGTGCCAGCAGCTTGTACAGGGGGCCAAGTGGGGCCGGGGAGCTGTTTTTT.